Listed below are T cell receptor beta chains from one sample, sequenced in a study of response to subunit inactivated influenza vaccine. TCRdb used MiXCR to reprocess the RT-PCR reads, holding one entry per CDR3 protein. The data hold about 310,000 distinct CDR3 sequences, with about a fifth observed a single time. The sequenced sample was PBMCs from blood, obtained less than 22 months after vaccination. These receptors originate from a man aged 50 to 69 who received an inactivated influenza vaccine. CDR3s include the opening cysteine and the closing phenylalanine or tryptophan. A D gene is named only where the DNA matches it firmly. Size tells how often a clone was seen (once, few, many) or the class of an expanded clone, and some rows leave it out.

>TRBV5-6|TRBJ1-2|NA|NA
TGTGCCAGCAGCTACGGGACTTCCCCGGTGGACTATGGCTACACCTTC
CASSYGTSPVDYGYTF
>TRBV7-9|TRBJ1-1|NA|once
TGTGCCAGCAGCTTGATTGGAATGAACACTGAAGCTTTATTT
CASSLIGMNTEALF
>TRBV12-3/TRBV12-4|TRBJ2-3|NA|many
TGTGCCAGCAGCCTGTACACAGATACGCAGTATTTT
CASSLYTDTQYF
>TRBV24-1|TRBJ2-1|NA|NA
TGTGCCACCAGCGGCGGCTACAATGAGCAGTTCTTC
CATSGGYNEQFF
>TRBV5-1|TRBJ2-7|NA|NA
TGCGCCAGCAGCCCGGATGGGGGGAATTCCTACGAGCAGTACTTC
CASSPDGGNSYEQYF
>TRBV12-3/TRBV12-4|TRBJ1-1|TRBD1|NA
TGTGCCAGCCCGGGACAGGCGTCAGGCGACACTGAAGCTTTCTTT
CASPGQASGDTEAFF
>TRBV2|TRBJ2-3|NA|NA
TGTGCCTGTAAAGGCGGGGCTAGCACAGATACGCAGTATTTT
CACKGGASTDTQYF
>TRBV20-1|TRBJ2-1|TRBD2|NA
TGCAGTGCTAGAGATGCTAGCGGGAATAGTAATGAGCAGTTCTTC
CSARDASGNSNEQFF
>TRBV6-5|TRBJ1-2|NA|NA
TGTGCCAGCAGTTCCTCCCGGGGATTCGGCGGGAACTATGGCTACACCTTC
CASSSSRGFGGNYGYTF
>TRBV6-1|TRBJ1-6|TRBD1|few
TGTGCCAGCAGCCCCACATTAGGGACAGGGCACTCACCCCTCCACTTT
CASSPTLGTGHSPLHF
>TRBV30|TRBJ1-1|TRBD1|NA
TGTGCCTGGAGTGCAGGGACAGGGGGATACATGAACACTGAAGCTTTCTTT
CAWSAGTGGYMNTEAFF